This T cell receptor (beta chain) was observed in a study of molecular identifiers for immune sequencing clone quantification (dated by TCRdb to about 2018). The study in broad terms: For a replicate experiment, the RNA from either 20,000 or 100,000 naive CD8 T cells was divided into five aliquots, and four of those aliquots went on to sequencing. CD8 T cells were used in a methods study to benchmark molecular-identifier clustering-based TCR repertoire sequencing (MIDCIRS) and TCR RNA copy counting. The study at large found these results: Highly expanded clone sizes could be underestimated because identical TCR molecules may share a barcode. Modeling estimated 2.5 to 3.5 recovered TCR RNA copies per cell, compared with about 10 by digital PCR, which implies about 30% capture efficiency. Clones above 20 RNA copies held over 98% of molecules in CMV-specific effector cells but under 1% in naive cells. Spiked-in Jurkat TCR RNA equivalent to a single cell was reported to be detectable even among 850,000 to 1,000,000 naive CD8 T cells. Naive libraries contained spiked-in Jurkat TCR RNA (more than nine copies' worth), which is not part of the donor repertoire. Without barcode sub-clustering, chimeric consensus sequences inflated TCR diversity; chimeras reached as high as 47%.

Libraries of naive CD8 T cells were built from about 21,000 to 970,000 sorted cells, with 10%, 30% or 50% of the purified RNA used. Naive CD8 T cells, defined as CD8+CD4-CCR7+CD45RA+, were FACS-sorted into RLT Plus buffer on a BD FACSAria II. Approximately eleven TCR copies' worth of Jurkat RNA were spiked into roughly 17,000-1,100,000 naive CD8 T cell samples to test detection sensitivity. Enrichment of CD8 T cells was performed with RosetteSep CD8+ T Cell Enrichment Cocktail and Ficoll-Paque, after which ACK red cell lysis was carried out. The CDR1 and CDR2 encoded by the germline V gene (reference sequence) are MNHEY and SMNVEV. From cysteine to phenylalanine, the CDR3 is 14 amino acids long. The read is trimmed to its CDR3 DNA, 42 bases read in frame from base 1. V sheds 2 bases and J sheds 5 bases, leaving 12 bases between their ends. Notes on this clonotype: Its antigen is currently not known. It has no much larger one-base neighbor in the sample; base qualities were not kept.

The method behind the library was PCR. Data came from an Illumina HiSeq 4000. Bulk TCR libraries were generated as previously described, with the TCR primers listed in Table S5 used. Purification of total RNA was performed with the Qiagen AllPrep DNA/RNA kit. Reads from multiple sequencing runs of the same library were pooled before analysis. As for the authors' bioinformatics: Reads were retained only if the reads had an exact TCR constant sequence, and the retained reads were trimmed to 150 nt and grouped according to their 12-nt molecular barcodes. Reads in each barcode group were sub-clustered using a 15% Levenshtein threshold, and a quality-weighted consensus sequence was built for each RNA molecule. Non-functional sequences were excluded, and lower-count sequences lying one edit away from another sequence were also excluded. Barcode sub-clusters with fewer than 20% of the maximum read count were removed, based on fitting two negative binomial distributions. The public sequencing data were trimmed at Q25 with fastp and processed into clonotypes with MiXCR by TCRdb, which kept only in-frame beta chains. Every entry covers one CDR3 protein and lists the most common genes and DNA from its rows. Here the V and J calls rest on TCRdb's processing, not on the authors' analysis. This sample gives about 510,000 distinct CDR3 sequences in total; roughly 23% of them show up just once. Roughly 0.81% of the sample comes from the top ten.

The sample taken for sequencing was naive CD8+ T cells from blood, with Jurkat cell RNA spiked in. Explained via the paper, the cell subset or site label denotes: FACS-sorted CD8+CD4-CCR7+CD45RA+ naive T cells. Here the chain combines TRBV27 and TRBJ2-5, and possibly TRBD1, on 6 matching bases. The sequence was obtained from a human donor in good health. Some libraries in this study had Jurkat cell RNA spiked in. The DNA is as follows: TGTGCCAGCAGTTTACAGGGGCTAGGGGAGACCCAGTACTTC. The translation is CASSLQGLGETQYF.